This passage covers 15 T cell receptor beta chains from one sample sequenced in a study of blood T cells in healthy people across ages. Together with a sample-barcoded 5' primer, a J-beta primer mix was included in a second PCR lasting 7 to 11 cycles. TCRdb re-called the 5' RACE reads with MiXCR, one entry per CDR3 protein. The table lists some 700,000 distinct CDR3 sequences, 43% of them singletons. Sequencing was carried out using blood. The source is a woman between 55 and 75 years old in good health.

This clonotype has only a few counts. The V and J genes are TRBV25-1 and TRBJ2-4; 10 bases are a match to TRBD1. Germline values: CDR1 MGHDK, CDR2 SYGVNS. Trimming removed 4 bases from V and 8 bases from J; junction bases left unmatched: 2. The length of the CDR3 is 13 residues. The CDR3 coding sequence is TGTGCCAGCAGTGGGGACAGGGGAGACATTCAGTACTTC. This codes for CASSGDRGDIQYF.

This clonotype was seen ten or more times. The rearrangement uses TRBV28 and TRBJ2-3; TRBD2 matches at 8 bases. There are 14 residues in the CDR3. Germline V gene data show CDR1 as MDHEN and CDR2 as SYDVKM. Germline trimming cut 10 bases from V and 6 bases from J; bases unmatched to any gene: 12. CDR3 in DNA: TGTGCCATCGACACACACGGCGGGGGGGATACGCAGTATTTT. Translated, it gives CAIDTHGGGDTQYF.

This sequence joins TRBV6-6 and TRBJ1-6; a weak D match, TRBD1 (5 bases). CDR1 and CDR2 from the germline V gene are MNHNY and SVGAGI (reference sequence). This CDR3 has 14 amino acids. The ends were cut back, 3 bases at V and 9 bases at J, with 12 bases in the middle. The CDR3 DNA is TGTGCCAGCAGTTATCGGCAGGGTATTTCACCCCTCCACTTT. It encodes CASSYRQGISPLHF.

The chain recombines TRBV20-1 with TRBJ1-2, with D hard to call. With 0 bases removed from V and 4 bases from J, the gap between germline ends came to 9 bases. The V gene's germline CDR1 is DFQATT and CDR2 SNEGSKA (reference sequence). The CDR3 has 13 amino acids. DNA of the CDR3: TGCAGTGCTAGAGACAGCAGAGCCTATGGCTACACCTTC. Translating gives CSARDSRAYGYTF.

This clonotype was picked up a small number of times. This chain joins TRBV6-2 or TRBV6-3 and TRBJ2-1; D perhaps matches TRBD1 (6 bases). CDR1 and CDR2 from the germline V gene are MNHEY and SVGEGT. Trimming cost V 8 bases and J 9 bases, with 14 bases left between them. This CDR3 spans 12 amino acids. This CDR3 reads CASGYRVREQFF. The CDR3 nucleotides are TGTGCCAGCGGATACAGGGTTCGTGAGCAGTTCTTC.

V gene TRBV14 combines with J gene TRBJ1-1; no definite D call. The CDR3 runs 15 residues. The germline V gene encodes CDR1 SGHDN and CDR2 FVKESK. V was trimmed by 2 bases and J by 0 bases, leaving 10 bases between them. Here the CDR3 DNA reads TGTGCCAGCAGCCAATGGGCAGCCATGAACACTGAAGCTTTCTTT. This encodes CASSQWAAMNTEAFF.

This clonotype was seen a handful of times. The rearrangement links TRBV3-1 to TRBJ2-1, with 12 bases that match TRBD2. Germline CDR1 is LGHDT and CDR2 is YNNKEL (reference sequence). The CDR3 consists of 18 residues. The ends lost 6 bases at V and 7 bases at J; junction bases unmatched: 16. The CDR3 protein is CASSRALWLAGGPNEQFF. In nucleotides, the CDR3 is TGTGCCAGCAGTCGAGCCCTATGGCTAGCGGGGGGGCCTAATGAGCAGTTCTTC.

At least ten counts were recorded for this clonotype. This chain links TRBV11-2 with TRBJ2-1, with a possible D match to TRBD1 (6 bases). Trimming pared 5 bases from V and 0 bases from J, leaving 11 bases between. There are 15 residues in the CDR3. The germline V gene has CDR1 SGHAT and CDR2 FQNNGV. The CDR3 DNA follows: TGTGCCAGCAGCCCCGGGACAAACTCCTACAATGAGCAGTTCTTC. As protein: CASSPGTNSYNEQFF.

The V call is TRBV7-8, the J call TRBJ2-2, with 7 nucleotides matching TRBD2. The CDR3 is 14 amino acids. V was clipped by 9 bases and J by 3 bases; unmatched bases: 7. Germline assignment: CDR1 SGHVS and CDR2 FQNEAQ. The CDR3 loop reads CASSEAGDTGELFF. CDR3 in DNA: TGTGCCAGTTCGGAGGCGGGGGACACCGGGGAGCTGTTTTTT.

There are a few counts of this clonotype. This chain uses TRBV10-3 with TRBJ2-3; 8 positions match TRBD2. J was trimmed by 5 bases and V by 11 bases; bases with no gene match: 6. This CDR3 has 12 residues. Germline CDR1 ENHRY, CDR2 SYGVKD. The chain's CDR3 is CAVGGGGDTQYF. The CDR3 DNA is TGTGCCGTCGGGGGGGGTGGAGATACGCAGTATTTT.

The chain joins TRBV6-1 to TRBJ2-5; weak D call: TRBD1 (6 bases). The CDR3 is 13 amino acids. Trimming shortened V by 4 bases and J by 2 bases, and 8 bases separated the two germline ends. Per the germline V gene, CDR1 is MNHNS and CDR2 is SASEGT. CDR3 region: CASSATGQETQYF. CDR3 DNA: TGTGCCAGCAGTGCTACAGGGCAAGAGACCCAGTACTTC.

This clonotype was seen at least ten times. The gene calls are TRBV18 and TRBJ2-7; D uncertain. Between the trimmed V and J ends, which lost 4 bases and 7 bases, there was a span of 11 bases. Germline V gene data show CDR1 as KGHSH and CDR2 as LQKENI. The CDR3 runs 12 residues. The CDR3 bases are TGTGCCAGCTCACTCTCTAGGGAAGAGCAGTACTTC. Protein sequence: CASSLSREEQYF.

The genes are TRBV5-1 and TRBJ2-2, with D possibly being TRBD1 or TRBD2 (6 bases each). The CDR3 is made up of 17 amino acids. V lost 0 bases and J 0 bases, leaving 12 bases between the germline ends. Germline assignment: CDR1 SGHRS and CDR2 YFSETQ. As DNA, the CDR3 is TGCGCCAGCAGCTTGGAGGTCGGGGGCTCGAACACCGGGGAGCTGTTTTTT. It specifies CASSLEVGGSNTGELFF.

V and J are TRBV20-1 and TRBJ2-5, with 8 bases matching TRBD2. Trimming at V came to 2 bases and at J to 9 bases, leaving 8 bases not matched to a gene. The CDR3 is 13 residues long. CDR1 and CDR2 (germline): DFQATT, SNEGSKA (reference sequence). The CDR3 protein is CSARRTGREAQYF. In nucleotides, the CDR3 is TGCAGTGCTAGACGAACAGGGCGGGAGGCCCAGTACTTC.

The V and J genes are TRBV6-6 and TRBJ1-1, with D uncertain. Germline CDR1 is MNHNY and CDR2 is SVGAGI (reference sequence). This CDR3 is built from 14 residues. Trimming removed 2 bases at V and 6 bases at J, with 13 bases between. CDR3 region: CASSYGPTVPEAFF. The CDR3 DNA sequence: TGTGCCAGCAGTTACGGGCCGACCGTCCCTGAAGCTTTCTTT.